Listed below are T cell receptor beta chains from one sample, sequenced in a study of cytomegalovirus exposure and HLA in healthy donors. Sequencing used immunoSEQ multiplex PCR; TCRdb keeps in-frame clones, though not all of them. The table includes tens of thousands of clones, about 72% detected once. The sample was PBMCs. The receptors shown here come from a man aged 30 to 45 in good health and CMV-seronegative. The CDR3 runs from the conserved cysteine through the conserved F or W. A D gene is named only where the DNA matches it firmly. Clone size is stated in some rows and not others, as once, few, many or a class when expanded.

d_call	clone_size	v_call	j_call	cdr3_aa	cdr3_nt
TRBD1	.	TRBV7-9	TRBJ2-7	CASSLEQGREQYF	TGTGCCAGCAGCTTAGAACAGGGGCGAGAGCAGTACTTC
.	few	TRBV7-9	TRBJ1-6	CASSTSLGGSPLHF	TGTGCCAGCAGCACCTCCTTAGGGGGTTCACCCCTCCACTTT
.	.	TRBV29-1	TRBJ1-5	CSVEPREGQPQHF	TGCAGCGTTGAACCCAGGGAGGGTCAGCCCCAGCATTTT
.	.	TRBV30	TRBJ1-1	CAWRFTGGNTEAFF	TGTGCCTGGCGTTTTACGGGGGGCAACACTGAAGCTTTCTTT
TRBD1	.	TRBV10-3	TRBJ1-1	CAVGGGPNTEAFF	TGTGCCGTAGGAGGGGGCCCGAACACTGAAGCTTTCTTT
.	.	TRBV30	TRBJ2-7	CAWSVVLRTRLDLDQGPAYEQYF	TGTGCCTGGAGTGTAGTTTTGCGGACTAGACTCGACCTCGACCAGGGGCCTGCCTACGAGCAGTACTTC
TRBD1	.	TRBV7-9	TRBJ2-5	CASSHGTGGETQYF	TGTGCCAGCAGCCACGGGACAGGAGGAGAGACCCAGTACTTC
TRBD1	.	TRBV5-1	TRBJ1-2	CASSDTGGGYTF	TGCGCCAGCAGCGATACAGGGGGAGGCTACACCTTC
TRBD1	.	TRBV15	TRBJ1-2	CATSRETGYTNYGYTF	TGTGCCACCAGCAGAGAGACAGGGTATACTAACTATGGCTACACCTTC
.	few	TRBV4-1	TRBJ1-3	CASSQRGLSGNTIYF	TGCGCCAGCAGCCAACGAGGTCTCTCTGGAAACACCATATATTTT